The text below deals with one T cell receptor (beta chain). Antigen unknown. This table comes from immunoSEQ multiplex PCR, and its TCRdb copy is limited to in-frame clones, with some not included. This sample has approximately 150,000 clones, with around 93% found just once. This entry is derived from a study of T cell responses to AZD1222 COVID-19 vaccine. Overall study results and limits: Every sample of the repertoires postdated the peak T cell response. The donor cohort was predominantly white British with a female majority, and clonal diversity may have been underestimated. Vaccine-associated CD4 TCRs spanned spike, dominant at 160-218 and 743-854.

The CDR3 loop spans 12 amino acids. Between the trimmed V and J ends, which lost 4 bases and 8 bases, there was a span of 12 bases. The V gene's germline CDR1 is GTSNPN and CDR2 SVGIG (reference sequence). The TCR comes from an adult in good health. Sequenced material: peripheral blood, taken on day 0 of AZD1222 vaccination. The rearrangement joins TRBV30 to TRBJ1-3; a possible D gene is TRBD1 (5 bases). The CDR3 sequence: CAWNPRGDTIYF. CDR3 coding DNA: TGTGCCTGGAACCCTAGAGGGGACACCATATATTTT.